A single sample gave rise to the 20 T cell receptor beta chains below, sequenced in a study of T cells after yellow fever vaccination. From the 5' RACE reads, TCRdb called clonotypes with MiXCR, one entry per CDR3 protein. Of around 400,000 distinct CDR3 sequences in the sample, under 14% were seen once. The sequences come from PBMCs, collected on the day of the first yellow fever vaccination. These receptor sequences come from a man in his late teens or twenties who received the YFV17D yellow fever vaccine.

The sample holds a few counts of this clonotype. The CDR3 sequence is CASSKGWGDEQFF. The DNA of the CDR3 is TGTGCCAGCAGCAAAGGGTGGGGTGATGAGCAGTTCTTC. The chain is built from TRBV7-3 and TRBJ2-1; no reliable D call. The V end lost 5 bases, the J end lost 8 bases, and 13 bases lay between the germline ends. Germline loops: CDR1 SGHTA, CDR2 FQGTGA. The CDR3 spans 13 residues. The whole variable domain, remainder taken from reference TRBV7-3 and TRBJ2-1, is GAGVSQTPSNKVTEKGKYVELRCDPISGHTALYWYRQSLGQGPEFLIYFQGTGAADDSGLPNDRFFAVRPEGSVSTLKIQRTERGDSAVYLCASSKGWGDEQFFGPGTRLTVL.

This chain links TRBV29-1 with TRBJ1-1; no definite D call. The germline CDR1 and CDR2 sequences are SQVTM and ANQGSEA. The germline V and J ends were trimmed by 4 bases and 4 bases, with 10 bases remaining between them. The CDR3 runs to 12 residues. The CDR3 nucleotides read TGCAGCGTTGCTAGGCACCCCACTGAAGCTTTCTTT. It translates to CSVARHPTEAFF.

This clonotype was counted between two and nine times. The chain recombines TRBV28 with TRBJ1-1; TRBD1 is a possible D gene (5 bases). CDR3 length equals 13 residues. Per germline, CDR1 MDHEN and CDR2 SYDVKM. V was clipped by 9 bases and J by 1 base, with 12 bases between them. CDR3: CASKEGRNTEAFF. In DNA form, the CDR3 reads TGTGCCAGTAAAGAGGGGAGGAACACTGAAGCTTTCTTT.

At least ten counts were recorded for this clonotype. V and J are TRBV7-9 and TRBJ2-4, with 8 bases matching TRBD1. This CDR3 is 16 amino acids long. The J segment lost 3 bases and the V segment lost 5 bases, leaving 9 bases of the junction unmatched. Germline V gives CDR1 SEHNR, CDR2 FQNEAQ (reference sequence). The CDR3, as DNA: TGTGCCAGCAGCCTAAGCCGACAGGGGATCAAAAACATTCAGTACTTC. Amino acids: CASSLSRQGIKNIQYF.

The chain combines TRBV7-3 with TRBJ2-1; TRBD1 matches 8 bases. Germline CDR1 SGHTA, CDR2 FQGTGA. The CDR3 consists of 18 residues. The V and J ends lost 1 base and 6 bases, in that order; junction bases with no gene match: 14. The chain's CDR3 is CASSLSRDGQGVSNEQFF. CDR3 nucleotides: TGTGCCAGCAGCTTAAGTCGAGACGGACAGGGAGTTAGCAATGAGCAGTTCTTC.

CDR3 sequence (DNA): TGTGCCAGCAGTTACGTCGGCGCCTACGAGCAGTACTTC. It encodes CASSYVGAYEQYF. The chain recombines TRBV6-5 with TRBJ2-7; D call uncertain. The CDR3 totals 13 residues. Germline CDR1 reads MNHEY; CDR2 reads SVGAGI. Trimming left V 2 bases short and J 2 bases short, with 7 bases between.

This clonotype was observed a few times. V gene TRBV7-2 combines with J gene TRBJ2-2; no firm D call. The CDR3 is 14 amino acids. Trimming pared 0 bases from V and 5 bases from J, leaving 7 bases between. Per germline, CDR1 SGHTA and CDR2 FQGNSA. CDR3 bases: TGTGCCAGCAGCTTAGCGGGGTTGACCGGGGAGCTGTTTTTT. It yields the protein CASSLAGLTGELFF.

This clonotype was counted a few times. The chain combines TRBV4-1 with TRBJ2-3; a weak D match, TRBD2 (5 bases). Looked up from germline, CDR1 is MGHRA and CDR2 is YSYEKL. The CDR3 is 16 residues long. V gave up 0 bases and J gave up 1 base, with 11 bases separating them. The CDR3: CASSQESPRGTDTQYF. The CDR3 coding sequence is TGCGCCAGCAGCCAAGAGTCCCCGCGGGGCACAGATACGCAGTATTTT.

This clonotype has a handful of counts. The CDR3 DNA sequence: TGTGCCAGCAGCTTTGCCGGTTACAATGAGCAGTTCTTC. It encodes CASSFAGYNEQFF. The chain uses TRBV5-5 and TRBJ2-1, with D unresolved. Trimming took 2 bases from V and 4 from J, leaving 7 bases between them. The germline V gene encodes CDR1 SGHKS and CDR2 YYEKEE (reference sequence). The CDR3 extends over 13 amino acids.

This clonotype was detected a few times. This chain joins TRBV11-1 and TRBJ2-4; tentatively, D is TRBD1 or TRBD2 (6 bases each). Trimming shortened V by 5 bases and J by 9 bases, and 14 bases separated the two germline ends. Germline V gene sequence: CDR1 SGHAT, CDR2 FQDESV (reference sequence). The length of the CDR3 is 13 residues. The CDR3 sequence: CASSTPPGAIQYF. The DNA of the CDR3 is TGTGCCAGCAGCACTCCCCCGGGGGCCATTCAGTACTTC.

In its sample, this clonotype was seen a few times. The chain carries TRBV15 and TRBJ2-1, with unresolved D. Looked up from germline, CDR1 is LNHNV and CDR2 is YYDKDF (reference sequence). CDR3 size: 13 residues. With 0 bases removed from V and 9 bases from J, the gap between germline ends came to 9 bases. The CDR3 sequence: CATSRDLGSEQFF. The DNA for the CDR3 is TGTGCCACCAGCAGAGACCTGGGAAGTGAGCAGTTCTTC. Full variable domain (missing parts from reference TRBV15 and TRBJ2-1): DAMVIQNPRYQVTQFGKPVTLSCSQTLNHNVMYWYQQKSSQAPKLLFHYYDKDFNNEADTPDNFQSRRPNTSFCFLDIRSPGLGDTAMYLCATSRDLGSEQFFGPGTRLTVL.

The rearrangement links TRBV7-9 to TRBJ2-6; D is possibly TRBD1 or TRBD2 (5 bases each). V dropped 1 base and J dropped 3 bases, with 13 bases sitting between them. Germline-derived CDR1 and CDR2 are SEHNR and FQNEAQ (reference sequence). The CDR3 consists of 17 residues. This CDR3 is CASSLGQGPRGANVLTF. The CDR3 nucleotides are TGTGCCAGCAGCTTAGGGCAGGGACCACGTGGGGCCAACGTCCTGACTTTC.

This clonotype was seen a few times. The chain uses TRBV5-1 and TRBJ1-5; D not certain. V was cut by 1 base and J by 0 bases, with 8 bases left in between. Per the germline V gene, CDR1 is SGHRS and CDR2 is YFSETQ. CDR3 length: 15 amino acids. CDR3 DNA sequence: TGCGCCAGCAGCTTGATCCCGGATAGCAATCAGCCCCAGCATTTT. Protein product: CASSLIPDSNQPQHF.

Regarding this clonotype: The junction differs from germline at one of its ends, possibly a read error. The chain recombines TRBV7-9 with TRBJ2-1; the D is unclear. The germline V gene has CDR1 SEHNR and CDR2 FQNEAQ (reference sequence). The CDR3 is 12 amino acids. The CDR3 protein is CASRLDGDEQFF. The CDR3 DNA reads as TGTGCCAGCAGGTTAGATGGGGATGAGCAGTTCTTC.

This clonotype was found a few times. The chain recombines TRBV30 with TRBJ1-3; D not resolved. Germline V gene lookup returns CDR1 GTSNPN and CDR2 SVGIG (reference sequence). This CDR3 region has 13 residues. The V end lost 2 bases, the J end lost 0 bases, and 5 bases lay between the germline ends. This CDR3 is CAWSYPSGNTIYF. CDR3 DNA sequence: TGTGCCTGGAGTTACCCCTCTGGAAACACCATATATTTT.

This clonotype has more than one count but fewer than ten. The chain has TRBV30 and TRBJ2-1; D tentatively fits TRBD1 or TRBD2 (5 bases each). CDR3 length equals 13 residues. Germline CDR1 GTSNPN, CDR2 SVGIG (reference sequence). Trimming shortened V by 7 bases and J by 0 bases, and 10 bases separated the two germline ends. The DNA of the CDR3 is TGTGCCTCGGAGAGGGGCTCCTACAATGAGCAGTTCTTC. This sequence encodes CASERGSYNEQFF.

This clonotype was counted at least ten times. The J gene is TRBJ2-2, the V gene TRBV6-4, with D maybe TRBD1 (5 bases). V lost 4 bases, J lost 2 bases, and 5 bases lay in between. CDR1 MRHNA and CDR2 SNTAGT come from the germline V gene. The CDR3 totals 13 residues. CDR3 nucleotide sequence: TGTGCCAGCAGTGGGACAAACACCGGGGAGCTGTTTTTT. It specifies CASSGTNTGELFF.

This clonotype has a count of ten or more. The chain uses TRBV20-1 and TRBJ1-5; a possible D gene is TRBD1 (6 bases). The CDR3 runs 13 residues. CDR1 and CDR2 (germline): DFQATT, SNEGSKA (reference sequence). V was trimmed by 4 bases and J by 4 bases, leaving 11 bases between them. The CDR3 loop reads CSATKQGNQPQHF. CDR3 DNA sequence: TGCAGTGCTACAAAACAGGGAAATCAGCCCCAGCATTTT.

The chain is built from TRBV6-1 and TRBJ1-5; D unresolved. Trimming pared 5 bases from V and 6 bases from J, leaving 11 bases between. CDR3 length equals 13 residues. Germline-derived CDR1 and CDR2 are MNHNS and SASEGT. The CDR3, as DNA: TGTGCCAGCAGTCTCCAGGTTCGTCAGCCCCAGCATTTT. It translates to CASSLQVRQPQHF.

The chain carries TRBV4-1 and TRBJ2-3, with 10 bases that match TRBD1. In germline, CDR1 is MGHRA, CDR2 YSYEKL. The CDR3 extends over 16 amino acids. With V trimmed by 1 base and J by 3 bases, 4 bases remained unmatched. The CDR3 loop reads CASSQGGQGETDTQYF. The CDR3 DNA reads TGCGCCAGCAGCCAAGGAGGACAGGGGGAAACAGATACGCAGTATTTT.